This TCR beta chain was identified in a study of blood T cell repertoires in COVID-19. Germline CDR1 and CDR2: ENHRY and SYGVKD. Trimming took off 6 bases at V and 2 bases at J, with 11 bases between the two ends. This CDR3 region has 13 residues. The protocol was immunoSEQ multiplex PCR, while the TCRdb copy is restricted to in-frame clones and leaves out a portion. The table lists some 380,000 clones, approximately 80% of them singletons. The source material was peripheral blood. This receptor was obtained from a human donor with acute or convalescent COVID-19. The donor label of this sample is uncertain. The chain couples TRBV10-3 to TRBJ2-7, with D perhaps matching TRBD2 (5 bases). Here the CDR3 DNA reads TGTGCCATCAGGGGAGACTACGCCTACGAGCAGTACTTC. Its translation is CAIRGDYAYEQYF.